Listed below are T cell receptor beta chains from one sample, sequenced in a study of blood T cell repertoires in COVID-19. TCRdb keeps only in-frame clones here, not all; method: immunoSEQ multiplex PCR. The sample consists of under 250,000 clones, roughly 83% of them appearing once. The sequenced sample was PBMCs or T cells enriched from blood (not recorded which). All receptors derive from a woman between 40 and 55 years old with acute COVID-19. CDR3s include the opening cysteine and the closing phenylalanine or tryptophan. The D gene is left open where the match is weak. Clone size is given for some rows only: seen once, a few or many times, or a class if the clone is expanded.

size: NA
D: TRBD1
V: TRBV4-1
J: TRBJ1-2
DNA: TGCGCCAGCAGCCAGGCACAGGGGAGGTACGGCTACACCTTC
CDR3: CASSQAQGRYGYTF

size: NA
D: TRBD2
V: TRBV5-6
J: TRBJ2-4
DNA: TGTGCCAGCAGCTTGGTAGCGGGGGGGCCCCAAAACATTCAGTACTTC
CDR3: CASSLVAGGPQNIQYF

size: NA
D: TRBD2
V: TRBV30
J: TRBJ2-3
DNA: TGTGCCTGGAGTGTAGGCCGGACTAGCGGGGGGAGGGATACGCAGTATTTT
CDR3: CAWSVGRTSGGRDTQYF

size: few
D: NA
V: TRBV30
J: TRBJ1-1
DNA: TGTGCCTGGAGTGATTCAGGGTGGGGGAACACTGAAGCTTTCTTT
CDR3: CAWSDSGWGNTEAFF

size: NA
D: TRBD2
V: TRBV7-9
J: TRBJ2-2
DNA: TGTGCCAGCAGCCTTACCGGGACTACAGTCGGGGAGCTGTTTTTT
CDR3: CASSLTGTTVGELFF

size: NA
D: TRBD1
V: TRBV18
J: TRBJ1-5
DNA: TGTGCCAGCTCAGCCGGGACAGCAACCGAGGCCCAGCATTTT
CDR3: CASSAGTATEAQHF

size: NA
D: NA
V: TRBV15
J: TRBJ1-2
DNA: TGTGCCACCAGCAGAGGGCAGGGCCCAGGCTACACCTTC
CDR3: CATSRGQGPGYTF

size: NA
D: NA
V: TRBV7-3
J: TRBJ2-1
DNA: TGTGCCAGCAGCCTCGGACCGGGACTCTACAATGAGCAGTTCTTC
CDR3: CASSLGPGLYNEQFF

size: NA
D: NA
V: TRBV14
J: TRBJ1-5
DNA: TGTGCCAGCAGCGAAGAGGGGGAGGCGGGCAATCAGCCCCAGCATTTT
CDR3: CASSEEGEAGNQPQHF

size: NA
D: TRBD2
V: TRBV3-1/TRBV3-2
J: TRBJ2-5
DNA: TGTGCCAGCAGCCCCCCTATAGGACTAGCGGGACAAGAGACCCAGTACTTC
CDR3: CASSPPIGLAGQETQYF